Listed below are T cell receptor beta chains from one sample, sequenced in a study of T cell changes during pregnancy in multiple sclerosis. Profiled with immunoSEQ multiplex PCR; TCRdb holds only in-frame clones, not every one. Of 85,000 to 90,000 clones listed, less than 95% were seen once; the top ten hold roughly 1.9%. This specimen consisted of peripheral blood, obtained in the first trimester of pregnancy. The receptor set was obtained from a female donor in good health, enrolled as a control in a pregnancy study. Both conserved end residues are part of each CDR3. D genes are given only for firm matches. Size tells how often a clone was seen (once, few, many) or the class of an expanded clone, and some rows leave it out.

v_call,d_call,j_call,clone_size,cdr3_aa,cdr3_nt
TRBV25-1,-,TRBJ1-1,-,CASSEFETSEAFF,TGTGCCAGCAGTGAATTTGAGACAAGTGAAGCTTTCTTT
TRBV2,-,TRBJ2-1,-,CASSSGSDEQFF,TGTGCCAGCAGTTCAGGGTCAGATGAGCAGTTCTTC
TRBV27,TRBD2,TRBJ2-3,-,CASGPGGSADTQYF,TGTGCCAGTGGCCCGGGGGGGTCGGCAGATACGCAGTATTTT
TRBV19,TRBD2,TRBJ2-5,-,CASSARLGLALETQYF,TGTGCCAGTAGTGCGAGACTGGGACTAGCTCTAGAGACCCAGTACTTC
TRBV10-1,-,TRBJ1-5,-,CASSESPSSNQPQHF,TGCGCCAGCAGTGAGTCGCCCAGTAGCAATCAGCCCCAGCATTTT
TRBV9,-,TRBJ2-7,-,CASSEVPGGGIDEQYF,TGTGCCAGCAGCGAAGTCCCCGGCGGGGGCATCGACGAGCAGTACTTC
TRBV27,TRBD1,TRBJ1-1,-,CASTPWGTGDVLAVNTEAFF,TGTGCCAGCACTCCGTGGGGGACAGGGGACGTTCTGGCCGTGAACACTGAAGCTTTCTTT
TRBV5-4,-,TRBJ2-2,-,CASSVKLGGVGSNTGELFF,TGTGCCAGCAGCGTGAAACTAGGAGGGGTCGGATCGAACACCGGGGAGCTGTTTTTT
TRBV12-5,TRBD1,TRBJ1-2,-,CASGSQAPGTGEYGYTF,TGTGCTAGTGGTTCCCAAGCTCCCGGGACAGGGGAGTATGGCTACACCTTC
TRBV12-5,-,TRBJ1-2,-,CASGTPSLATRNYGYTF,TGTGCTAGTGGTACCCCGTCCTTAGCAACCCGTAACTATGGCTACACCTTC
TRBV16,-,TRBJ2-2,-,CASSHSTGGELFF,TGTGCCAGCAGCCATAGTACAGGCGGGGAGCTGTTTTTT
TRBV4-3,-,TRBJ2-7,-,CASSHGIQSSYEQYF,TGCGCCAGCAGCCACGGGATTCAGAGCTCCTACGAGCAGTACTTC
TRBV29-1,-,TRBJ2-1,-,CSVLLSNEQFF,TGCAGCGTTCTACTAAGCAATGAGCAGTTCTTC
TRBV7-6,TRBD2,TRBJ2-5,-,CASSQRLAGGIQETQYF,TGTGCCAGCAGCCAGCGACTAGCGGGGGGGATACAAGAGACCCAGTACTTC
TRBV20-1,-,TRBJ2-3,-,CSAVGADTQYF,TGCAGTGCTGTAGGGGCAGATACGCAGTATTTT
TRBV7-9,-,TRBJ1-6,-,CASSTYTGFGSSPLHF,TGTGCCAGCAGCACTTATACAGGGTTTGGTAGTTCACCCCTCCACTTT
TRBV4-3,TRBD1,TRBJ2-2,-,CASSKPGQGAPGELFF,TGCGCCAGCAGCAAACCGGGACAGGGGGCCCCCGGGGAGCTGTTTTTT
TRBV18,TRBD1,TRBJ2-3,-,CASSPQQGARADTQYF,TGTGCCAGCTCACCCCAACAGGGGGCGAGGGCAGATACGCAGTATTTT
TRBV27,-,TRBJ1-4,-,CASSFRTLGSEKLFF,TGTGCCAGCAGTTTCAGGACCCTCGGGAGTGAAAAACTGTTTTTT
TRBV6-5,-,TRBJ1-5,-,CASSTGGNQPQHF,TGTGCCAGCAGTACCGGGGGCAATCAGCCCCAGCATTTT
TRBV4-3,-,TRBJ1-2,-,CASSQDWSGNYGYTF,TGCGCCAGCAGCCAAGACTGGTCAGGGAACTATGGCTACACCTTC
TRBV30,-,TRBJ2-7,-,CAWSETGFSYEQYF,TGTGCCTGGAGTGAGACAGGATTCTCCTACGAGCAGTACTTC
TRBV5-6,-,TRBJ2-7,-,CASSLALPGGRIYEQYF,TGTGCCAGCAGCTTGGCCCTCCCGGGGGGCAGGATCTACGAGCAGTACTTC
TRBV4-1,TRBD2,TRBJ2-1,-,CASSPGTSDYNEQFF,TGCGCCAGCAGCCCCGGGACTAGCGACTACAATGAGCAGTTCTTC
TRBV6-4,TRBD1,TRBJ1-2,few,CASSEQGYGYTF,TGTGCCAGCAGCGAACAGGGGTATGGCTACACCTTC
TRBV9,TRBD1,TRBJ1-3,-,CASSSRQGGDSGNTIYF,TGTGCCAGCAGCTCCCGACAGGGGGGGGACTCTGGAAACACCATATATTTT
TRBV2,-,TRBJ2-1,once,CASSDPGKSYNEQFF,TGTGCCAGCAGTGATCCGGGTAAATCCTACAATGAGCAGTTCTTC
TRBV14,-,TRBJ1-2,-,CASSQDLPGIGGYTF,TGTGCCAGCAGCCAAGATCTACCGGGTATCGGTGGCTACACCTTC
TRBV30,TRBD1,TRBJ2-7,-,CAWRGGGQGVEQYF,TGTGCCTGGAGGGGGGGAGGACAGGGGGTCGAGCAGTACTTC
TRBV4-2,TRBD2,TRBJ2-7,-,CASSQEAGSSYEQYF,TGTGCCAGCAGCCAAGAAGCGGGGAGCTCCTACGAGCAGTACTTC
TRBV4-3,-,TRBJ1-2,-,CASSPSGRVGSYGYTF,TGCGCCAGCAGCCCGTCTGGGCGGGTGGGGTCCTATGGCTACACCTTC
TRBV7-2,TRBD1,TRBJ2-1,-,CASSLVGPGTGSAEQFF,TGTGCCAGCAGCTTAGTAGGACCCGGGACAGGGTCAGCCGAGCAGTTCTTC
TRBV11-3,-,TRBJ2-7,-,CASSPEGGPYEQYF,TGTGCCAGCAGCCCAGAGGGCGGACCCTACGAGCAGTACTTC
TRBV5-5,-,TRBJ1-6,-,CASSFRDTNYNSPLHF,TGTGCCAGCAGCTTCCGAGACACGAATTATAATTCACCCCTCCACTTT
TRBV7-9,TRBD2,TRBJ2-3,-,CASSSSGDTDTQYF,TGTGCCAGCAGTTCTAGCGGGGACACAGATACGCAGTATTTT
TRBV2,-,TRBJ1-6,-,CASHRDNYNSPLHF,TGTGCCAGTCACCGGGACAACTATAATTCACCCCTCCACTTT
TRBV30,TRBD1,TRBJ2-2,-,CAWSEWTGVAGELFF,TGTGCCTGGAGTGAGTGGACAGGGGTGGCCGGGGAGCTGTTTTTT
TRBV4-1,-,TRBJ2-3,-,CASSQARSSSTDTQYF,TGCGCCAGCAGCCAAGCACGGAGCTCTAGCACAGATACGCAGTATTTT
TRBV28,-,TRBJ1-3,once,CASVGFSGNTIYF,TGTGCCAGCGTCGGGTTCTCTGGAAACACCATATATTTT
TRBV13,TRBD1,TRBJ2-7,-,CASSLTGIYEQYF,TGTGCCAGCAGCTTGACAGGGATCTACGAGCAGTACTTC
TRBV7-9,-,TRBJ1-2,few,CASSLAGGYGYTF,TGTGCCAGCAGCTTAGCAGGGGGCTATGGCTACACCTTC
TRBV4-1,-,TRBJ2-7,-,CASSQGTVSNYEQYF,TGCGCCAGCAGCCAAGGGACAGTCTCGAACTACGAGCAGTACTTC
TRBV7-2,TRBD1,TRBJ1-2,-,CASSSRDRANYGYTF,TGTGCCAGCAGCTCCCGGGACAGGGCTAACTATGGCTACACCTTC
TRBV5-1,TRBD2,TRBJ2-5,-,CASRSSGGQETQYF,TGCGCCAGCCGGTCGAGCGGGGGCCAAGAGACCCAGTACTTC
TRBV4-2,-,TRBJ1-4,-,CASSRPAGVPEKLFF,TGTGCCAGCAGCCGGCCCGCAGGGGTCCCCGAAAAACTGTTTTTT
TRBV19,TRBD1,TRBJ1-4,-,CASSIDITGTGNEKLFF,TGTGCCAGTAGTATAGATATTACCGGGACAGGGAATGAAAAACTGTTTTTT
TRBV15,-,TRBJ2-6,-,CATSIGGSGANVLTF,TGTGCCACCAGCATCGGAGGATCTGGGGCCAACGTCCTGACTTTC
TRBV7-9,-,TRBJ2-3,-,CASSLEEGSDTQYF,TGTGCCAGCAGCTTAGAGGAGGGTTCAGATACGCAGTATTTT
TRBV4-1,-,TRBJ1-1,-,CASSQGGGWTNTEAFF,TGCGCCAGCAGCCAAGGGGGAGGGTGGACGAACACTGAAGCTTTCTTT
TRBV6-6,-,TRBJ2-7,-,CASSYVYEQYF,TGTGCCAGCAGTTACGTATACGAGCAGTACTTC